This is a list of T cell receptor beta chains from one sample in a study of T cell responses to AZD1222 COVID-19 vaccine. Here immunoSEQ multiplex PCR was the method, and the copy in TCRdb shows in-frame clones only, minus some. Among about 97,000 clones listed, about 86% were seen once. Sample: peripheral blood, taken on day 0 of AZD1222 vaccination. Source of these receptors: an adult in good health. Both conserved end residues are part of each CDR3. Fields, in order: CDR3 length, clone size, J gene, V gene, D gene, CDR3 protein, CDR3 DNA. D genes are given only for firm matches. Clone sizes are given selectively: once, few, many, or a class where the clone is expanded.

>12|NA|TRBJ1-1|TRBV13|NA
CASREANTEAFF
TGTGCCTCACGTGAGGCGAACACTGAAGCTTTCTTT
>13|once|TRBJ2-1|TRBV5-1|TRBD1
CASRTGQDNEQFF
TGCGCCAGCAGAACTGGACAGGACAATGAGCAGTTCTTC
>17|NA|TRBJ1-4|TRBV15|NA
CATSSDLTTATNEKLFF
TGTGCCACCAGCAGTGATCTGACGACTGCAACTAATGAAAAACTGTTTTTT
>15|NA|TRBJ1-1|TRBV7-9|NA
CASSPKVRVGTEAFF
TGTGCCAGCAGCCCCAAAGTACGAGTGGGGACTGAAGCTTTCTTT
>13|NA|TRBJ2-2|TRBV28|NA
CASSGWDTGELFF
TGTGCCAGCAGCGGATGGGACACCGGGGAGCTGTTTTTT
>16|NA|TRBJ2-6|TRBV6-1|TRBD1
CASSGTGLSGANVLTF
TGTGCCAGCAGTGGGACAGGGCTCTCTGGGGCCAACGTCCTGACTTTC
>13|NA|TRBJ2-1|TRBV12-3/TRBV12-4|TRBD2
CASSLGGLAEQFF
TGTGCCAGCAGTTTAGGGGGACTAGCGGAGCAGTTCTTC
>17|NA|TRBJ1-1|TRBV28|NA
CASSFYMGGARNTEAFF
TGTGCCAGCAGTTTTTATATGGGGGGCGCTCGGAACACTGAAGCTTTCTTT
>15|NA|TRBJ1-3|TRBV7-2|NA
CASSLVPDSGNTIYF
TGTGCCAGCAGCTTAGTCCCTGACTCTGGAAACACCATATATTTT
>15|few|TRBJ1-5|TRBV6-5|TRBD1
CASSQGQLSNQPQHF
TGTGCCAGCAGCCAGGGACAGTTAAGCAATCAGCCCCAGCATTTT
>15|NA|TRBJ2-1|TRBV11-3|NA
CASSFGGSSYNEQFF
TGTGCCAGCAGCTTTGGGGGAAGCTCCTACAATGAGCAGTTCTTC
>14|few|TRBJ1-1|TRBV19|NA
CASRPRGLNTEAFF
TGTGCCAGTAGGCCCAGGGGCCTGAACACTGAAGCTTTCTTT
>16|NA|TRBJ1-3|TRBV4-1|NA
CASSQGFREPGNTIYF
TGCGCCAGCAGCCAAGGGTTCAGGGAACCTGGAAACACCATATATTTT
>16|NA|TRBJ2-1|TRBV27|TRBD1
CASSLSDRGQVNEQFF
TGTGCCAGCAGTTTATCGGACAGGGGGCAGGTCAATGAGCAGTTCTTC
>15|NA|TRBJ2-3|TRBV24-1|TRBD2
CATSDRGLLTDTQYF
TGTGCCACCAGTGATAGGGGACTACTCACAGATACGCAGTATTTT
>20|NA|TRBJ2-6|TRBV6-1|NA
CASSEAHGTGAGAGANVLTF
TGTGCCAGCAGTGAAGCTCATGGGACGGGTGCTGGAGCTGGGGCCAACGTCCTGACTTTC
>16|NA|TRBJ2-1|TRBV3-1/TRBV3-2|TRBD2
CASSQEAGGPHNEQFF
TGTGCCAGCAGCCAAGAGGCGGGAGGGCCCCACAATGAGCAGTTCTTC
>15|NA|TRBJ2-7|TRBV27|NA
CASSFSRGTGYEQYF
TGTGCCAGCAGTTTCAGCAGGGGGACTGGGTACGAGCAGTACTTC
>15|NA|TRBJ2-7|TRBV5-5|NA
CASSLAPKESYEQYF
TGTGCCAGCAGCTTGGCGCCAAAGGAGTCCTACGAGCAGTACTTC
>13|NA|TRBJ1-2|TRBV12-5|NA
CASGTGRAGRYTF
TGTGCTAGTGGTACGGGACGGGCCGGACGCTACACCTTC
>14|NA|TRBJ1-2|TRBV5-8|TRBD1
CASSHGTGFGGYTF
TGTGCCAGCAGCCACGGGACAGGGTTCGGTGGCTACACCTTC
>13|once|TRBJ2-3|TRBV5-4|NA
CASHRDPTDTQYF
TGTGCCAGCCACCGGGACCCCACAGATACGCAGTATTTT
>14|NA|TRBJ2-3|TRBV3-1/TRBV3-2|TRBD2
CAAGPAGGLDTQYF
TGTGCCGCCGGGCCAGCGGGAGGGCTAGATACGCAGTATTTT
>13|NA|TRBJ1-2|TRBV11-2|NA
CASGTTGNYGYTF
TGTGCCAGCGGGACTACAGGGAATTATGGCTACACCTTC
>13|NA|TRBJ2-5|TRBV7-2|NA
CASSLSPQETQYF
TGTGCCAGCAGCTTGAGTCCACAAGAGACCCAGTACTTC
>13|NA|TRBJ2-2|TRBV12-3/TRBV12-4|NA
CASDREGTGELFF
TGTGCCAGCGATCGTGAGGGGACCGGGGAGCTGTTTTTT
>19|NA|TRBJ2-6|TRBV5-4|TRBD1
CASSLRPGTASPGANVLTF
TGTGCCAGCAGCTTGCGTCCCGGGACAGCTTCCCCTGGGGCCAACGTCCTGACTTTC
>20|NA|TRBJ2-1|TRBV5-1|NA
CASSLEGGGIWTASGDSTLF
TGCGCCAGCAGCTTGGAGGGGGGCGGAATTTGGACCGCGTCCGGGGACTCCACCCTCTTC
>13|NA|TRBJ1-2|TRBV7-2|TRBD1
CASSPRQGWGYTF
TGTGCCAGCAGCCCCCGACAGGGTTGGGGCTACACCTTC
>16|NA|TRBJ2-3|TRBV6-5|NA
CASSYGWGAGTDTQYF
TGTGCCAGCAGTTATGGTTGGGGCGCTGGCACAGATACGCAGTATTTT
>17|NA|TRBJ2-3|TRBV5-1|TRBD2
CASSFWTSGASTDTQYF
TGCGCCAGCAGCTTCTGGACTAGCGGGGCATCCACAGATACGCAGTATTTT
>17|NA|TRBJ1-1|TRBV7-8|TRBD1
CASSLTSPGQTNTEAFF
TGTGCCAGCAGCTTAACTTCTCCGGGACAGACGAACACTGAAGCTTTCTTT
>15|once|TRBJ1-5|TRBV7-2|NA
CASSIGQYGNQPQHF
TGTGCCAGCAGCATAGGACAGTACGGCAATCAGCCCCAGCATTTT
>17|NA|TRBJ2-2|TRBV5-4|TRBD2
CASRSISGRSPAGELFF
TGTGCCAGCAGATCTATTAGCGGGAGATCCCCCGCAGGGGAGCTGTTTTTT
>13|NA|TRBJ2-5|TRBV19|NA
CASSITRQETQYF
TGTGCCAGTAGTATTACGAGACAGGAGACCCAGTACTTC
>13|NA|TRBJ1-5|TRBV27|NA
CASSYRYLQPQHF
TGTGCCAGCAGTTATAGGTATTTGCAGCCCCAGCATTTT
>11|few|TRBJ1-1|TRBV20-1|NA
CSASVNTEAFF
TGCAGTGCTAGTGTAAACACTGAAGCTTTCTTT
>13|NA|TRBJ2-5|TRBV28|NA
CASSWSQYETQYF
TGTGCCAGCAGTTGGTCACAGTATGAGACCCAGTACTTC
>14|NA|TRBJ1-2|TRBV4-1|TRBD1
CASSQPGQGTGYTF
TGCGCCAGCAGCCAACCGGGACAGGGGACTGGCTACACCTTC
>12|NA|TRBJ2-3|TRBV12-3/TRBV12-4|NA
CASSPWTDTQYF
TGTGCCAGCAGTCCCTGGACAGATACGCAGTATTTT
>21|once|TRBJ2-1|TRBV3-1/TRBV3-2|TRBD2
CASSQGWGQGLAGGAYNEQFF
TGTGCCAGCAGCCAAGGATGGGGACAGGGTCTAGCGGGAGGAGCATACAATGAGCAGTTCTTC
>13|NA|TRBJ2-2|TRBV28|NA
CASSLANTGELFF
TGTGCCAGCAGTTTAGCGAACACCGGGGAGCTGTTTTTT
>12|NA|TRBJ2-2|TRBV4-2|NA
CASSQDPGELFF
TGTGCCAGCAGCCAAGACCCCGGGGAGCTGTTTTTT
>15|NA|TRBJ2-5|TRBV9|TRBD2
CASSVAPSGEETQYF
TGTGCCAGCAGCGTAGCTCCTAGCGGTGAAGAGACCCAGTACTTC
>15|once|TRBJ2-7|TRBV25-1|TRBD1
CASSEYGTGPYEQYF
TGTGCCAGCAGTGAATATGGGACAGGGCCCTACGAGCAGTACTTC
>14|NA|TRBJ2-3|TRBV10-3|TRBD1
CAINSRGQGDTQYF
TGTGCCATCAATTCGCGCGGACAGGGAGATACGCAGTATTTT
>16|NA|TRBJ2-2|TRBV19|NA
CASSMTGGRGTGELFF
TGTGCCAGTAGTATGACCGGGGGTCGTGGCACCGGGGAGCTGTTTTTT
>13|NA|TRBJ1-2|TRBV3-1/TRBV3-2|NA
CASSQEQGHGYTF
TGTGCCAGCAGCCAAGAACAGGGCCATGGCTACACCTTC
>16|NA|TRBJ1-1|TRBV4-3|TRBD1
CASSQELTGANTEAFF
TGCGCCAGCAGCCAAGAGTTAACAGGGGCGAACACTGAAGCTTTCTTT
>16|NA|TRBJ1-6|TRBV7-2|TRBD1
CASSLALAQGVETLHF
TGTGCCAGCAGCTTAGCATTGGCACAGGGGGTAGAAACCCTCCACTTT
>15|NA|TRBJ1-4|TRBV10-3|NA
CAISESGSTNEKLFF
TGTGCCATCAGTGAGTCGGGGTCAACTAATGAAAAACTGTTTTTT
>16|NA|TRBJ1-5|TRBV7-2|NA
CASSLRGARSDQPQHF
TGTGCCAGCAGCTTAAGGGGGGCGAGATCGGATCAGCCCCAGCATTTT
>15|NA|TRBJ2-3|TRBV3-1/TRBV3-2|TRBD1
CASRHWDRPADTQYF
TGTGCCAGCAGACACTGGGACAGGCCCGCAGATACGCAGTATTTT
>15|few|TRBJ2-2|TRBV4-3|NA
CASSQDLGGTGELFF
TGCGCCAGCAGCCAAGATCTGGGCGGCACCGGGGAGCTGTTTTTT
>11|NA|TRBJ2-7|TRBV5-6|NA
CASSLAYEQYF
TGTGCCAGCAGCTTAGCCTACGAGCAGTACTTC
>14|NA|TRBJ1-1|TRBV6-2/TRBV6-3|NA
CASSFPTANTEAFF
TGTGCCAGCAGTTTCCCGACAGCGAACACTGAAGCTTTCTTT
>16|NA|TRBJ1-6|TRBV7-2|TRBD1
CASSIPRQGGNSPLHF
TGTGCCAGCAGCATCCCGAGACAGGGTGGGAATTCACCCCTCCACTTT
>17|NA|TRBJ1-5|TRBV5-3|NA
CARSLKMVFWVRQPQHF
TGTGCCAGAAGCTTGAAGATGGTGTTCTGGGTTAGACAGCCCCAGCATTTT